Listed here is a single T cell receptor beta chain. Its antigen remains unidentified. This CDR3 is built from 14 residues. Germline CDR1 is MNHEY and CDR2 is SMNVEV (reference sequence). The ends were cut back, 4 bases at V and 4 bases at J, with 13 bases in the middle. This sample stems from a study of shared clonotypes between healthy human individuals. At the level of the study: Used for every donor were three CD4 naive, three CD4 memory, two CD8 naive and one CD8 memory plate. Study-level findings and limits: Only blood was sampled, and tissue TCR repertoires likely differ from blood ones. Between a handful of donors, naive CD4 clonotypes were shared at a level of around 4.8%.

CD45RO-negative CD8 cells positively selected for CCR7 made up the naive population, which excluded terminally differentiated effector memory CD45RA+ cells. Adult Caucasians living in Nashville, Tennessee made up all of the donors. Data came from immunoSEQ multiplex PCR; TCRdb stores just in-frame clones and leaves some out. The table records hundreds of thousands of clones, about 96% of them present only once. The sequence was collected from a man aged 30 to 45 in good health. The specimen was naive CD8+ T cells sorted from blood. This rearrangement joins TRBV27 to TRBJ1-2; D is uncertain. The CDR3 DNA reads as TGTGCCAGCAGTTCCGAAGGTGGGATCTATGGCTACACCTTC. Its protein is CASSSEGGIYGYTF.